Each of the 32 T cell receptor beta chains below was sequenced from the same sample in a study of T cells in Graves' hyperthyroidism and ophthalmopathy. Amplified TCR beta CDR3 regions came from RNA transcripts. HTBI primers were used for first-round RT-PCR of the TCR CDR3. TCRdb independently ran MiXCR on the multiplex PCR reads; one entry per CDR3 protein. The sample contains about 640,000 distinct CDR3 sequences, roughly 46% of which appear only once. The sequencing input was peripheral blood or thyroid tissue (not recorded which). These receptors all come from an adult man with Graves' disease, either hyperthyroidism or ophthalmopathy (not recorded which).

The rearrangement links TRBV7-9 to TRBJ2-7; D uncertain. The ends were cut back, 6 bases at V and 6 bases at J, with 18 bases in the middle. The germline gives CDR1 SEHNR, CDR2 FQNEAQ (reference sequence). The CDR3 has 14 amino acids. DNA of the CDR3: TGTGCCAGCAGTTTTGTCCGGGCAGGCTCCGAGCAGTACTTC. Protein: CASSFVRAGSEQYF.

In this sample, this clonotype turned up a few times. The chain combines TRBV7-9 with TRBJ2-2, with unresolved D. The CDR3 runs to 16 residues. V lost 5 bases and J lost 3, with 16 bases in between. CDR1 SEHNR and CDR2 FQNEAQ come from the germline V gene (reference sequence). For the CDR3, the DNA is TGTGCCAGCAGCGATTTATGGCTAGAGGACACCGGGGAGCTGTTTTTT. Translating gives CASSDLWLEDTGELFF.

The CDR3 DNA reads as TGTGCCAGCAGCGTTGGGGGGACAGGGGCAGCCTACGAGCAGTACTTC. It specifies CASSVGGTGAAYEQYF. This chain uses TRBV9 with TRBJ2-7; TRBD1 matches 10 bases. Trimming took 2 bases from V and 2 from J; bases not matched to a gene: 7. Germline CDR1 SGDLS, CDR2 YYNGEE. This CDR3 comprises 16 residues.

This clonotype was counted at least ten times. The rearrangement links TRBV7-9 to TRBJ2-7; D may match TRBD1 or TRBD2 (5 bases each). The CDR3 consists of 14 residues. Germline V gene sequence: CDR1 SEHNR, CDR2 FQNEAQ (reference sequence). V was trimmed by 1 base and J by 10 bases, leaving 17 bases between them. CDR3 residues: CASSLESARDGQYF. As DNA, the CDR3 is TGTGCCAGCAGCTTAGAGTCGGCCCGGGACGGACAGTACTTC.

This clonotype is a singleton in its sample. With a much larger clone just one base away, this may be a read error. The chain employs TRBV7-2 and TRBJ1-1, with D possibly TRBD1 on 5 matching bases. Trimming left V 3 bases short and J 12 bases short, with 11 bases between. Germline assignment: CDR1 SGHTA and CDR2 FQGNSA. This CDR3 comprises 11 residues. CDR3 in DNA: TGTGCCAGCAGCTTTCGGGGGGAACCTTTCTTT. Protein sequence: CASSFRGEPFF.

This clonotype was detected only a few times. A much larger clone lies one base from this, so it may be a read error. The genes are TRBV20-1 and TRBJ1-1; no firm D call. The V gene lost 0 bases and the J gene lost 4 bases, with 3 bases spanning the gap. The CDR3 covers 11 residues. Germline assignment: CDR1 DFQATT and CDR2 SNEGSKA (reference sequence). The CDR3 sequence: CSARETTEAFF. The CDR3 region has the DNA TGCAGTGCTAGAGAGACCACTGAAGCTTTCTTT.

Remarks on this clonotype: One end of the junction fails to match germline, which may point to a read error. This chain links TRBV6-5 with TRBJ2-7; 8 bases are shared with TRBD1. In germline, CDR1 is MNHEY, CDR2 SVGAGI. The CDR3 contains 14 residues. The CDR3 coding sequence is TGTGCCAGCAGTTCCTCCGACAGGGGTTACGAGCAGCACTTC. Its translation: CASSSSDRGYEQHF.

This clonotype appeared a single time. V is TRBV7-9 and J is TRBJ2-7, with D tentatively TRBD2 (7 bases). CDR3 size: 12 residues. V dropped 8 bases and J dropped 5 bases, with 13 bases sitting between them. Per germline, CDR1 SEHNR and CDR2 FQNEAQ (reference sequence). CDR3 loop: CASGGADHEQYF. For the CDR3, the DNA is TGTGCCAGCGGGGGGGCCGATCACGAGCAGTACTTC.

This clonotype was seen a few times. The V gene is TRBV12-3 or TRBV12-4, the J gene TRBJ1-1; D gene unclear. CDR3 length: 14 residues. V lost 2 bases, J lost 1 base, and 8 bases lay in between. This CDR3 reads CASSLSYPNTEAFF. The DNA for the CDR3 is TGTGCCAGCAGTTTATCTTACCCGAACACTGAAGCTTTCTTT.

The chain uses TRBV29-1 and TRBJ1-2, with a weak D call TRBD1 (5 bases). Germline-derived CDR1 and CDR2 are SQVTM and ANQGSEA. The V end lost 7 bases, the J end lost 3 bases, and 21 bases lay between the germline ends. This CDR3 contains 15 residues. This chain's CDR3 is CSDDPGRGTDYGYTF. CDR3 in DNA: TGCAGCGACGACCCGGGCCGGGGGACGGACTATGGCTACACCTTC.

The chain links TRBV20-1 to TRBJ1-5; TRBD1 aligns across 7 bases. The germline CDR1 and CDR2 sequences are DFQATT and SNEGSKA (reference sequence). The junction had 14 bases not matched to a gene; V was cut back by 6 bases and J by 3 bases. CDR3 length equals 16 residues. In DNA form, the CDR3 reads TGCAGTGCCGGGACAGCCTTCCAAGGGGCCAATCAGCCCCAGCATTTT. Translated, it gives CSAGTAFQGANQPQHF.

The J gene is TRBJ1-2, the V gene TRBV6-5, with D perhaps TRBD1 (5 bases). Germline V gene data show CDR1 as MNHEY and CDR2 as SVGAGI. The V gene lost 2 bases and the J gene lost 2 bases, with 12 bases spanning the gap. CDR3 length: 15 amino acids. This chain's CDR3 is CASSYPNGGNYGYTF. The CDR3 nucleotides read TGTGCCAGCAGTTACCCGAATGGGGGAAACTATGGCTACACCTTC.

The V gene is TRBV9, the J gene TRBJ1-1; no clear D. Per germline, CDR1 SGDLS and CDR2 YYNGEE. CDR3 length equals 13 residues. V lost 6 bases and J 4 bases, leaving 13 bases between the germline ends. This chain's CDR3 is CASTDREGTEAFF. The CDR3 DNA reads as TGTGCCAGCACCGACCGGGAAGGCACTGAAGCTTTCTTT.

The chain combines TRBV7-9 with TRBJ2-5, with 8 bases fitting TRBD1. This CDR3 spans 14 amino acids. The J segment lost 5 bases and the V segment lost 4 bases, leaving 6 bases of the junction unmatched. Germline-derived CDR1 and CDR2 are SEHNR and FQNEAQ (reference sequence). The CDR3 sequence: CASSSRTGRETQYF. In DNA form, the CDR3 reads TGTGCCAGCAGCTCTAGGACAGGGCGCGAGACCCAGTACTTC.

This clonotype was seen many times. The V gene is TRBV14, the J gene TRBJ1-2; a weak D match, TRBD1 (5 bases). The germline gives CDR1 SGHDN, CDR2 FVKESK. CDR3 length: 15 amino acids. V was cut by 4 bases and J by 2 bases, with 14 bases left in between. CDR3 residues: CASSPVIAGNYGYTF. CDR3 DNA sequence: TGTGCCAGCAGCCCAGTCATTGCAGGGAACTATGGCTACACCTTC.

The CDR3 nucleotides read TGCAGTGCTAGGTTGACAGGCGGGACTGAAGCTTTCTTT. Protein sequence: CSARLTGGTEAFF. This chain connects TRBV20-1 to TRBJ1-1, with D possibly TRBD1 on 6 matching bases. The CDR3 runs to 13 residues. CDR1 and CDR2 (germline): DFQATT, SNEGSKA (reference sequence). V lost 3 bases, J lost 5 bases, and 13 bases lay in between.

In this sample, this clonotype turned up once. The chain carries TRBV12-3 or TRBV12-4 and TRBJ1-5; 11 bases are shared with TRBD1. J lost 2 bases, V lost 10 bases, and 13 bases had no gene match. CDR3 length equals 17 residues. CDR3 nucleotide sequence: TGTGCCACCCCGCGGGACAGGGGGGCTATGGGCAATCAGCCCCAGCATTTT. Protein product: CATPRDRGAMGNQPQHF.

The rearrangement links TRBV29-1 to TRBJ1-3, with TRBD1 matching 9 bases. Germline loops: CDR1 SQVTM, CDR2 ANQGSEA. J lost 8 bases, V lost 6 bases, and 5 bases had no gene match. The CDR3 has 12 amino acids. Here the CDR3 reads CSVQTGGDTIYF. In nucleotides, the CDR3 is TGCAGCGTCCAGACAGGGGGGGACACCATATATTTT.

Concerning this clonotype itself: An end of the junction differs from the germline gene, which may be a read error. The chain joins TRBV6-1 to TRBJ2-7; D may be TRBD2 (5 bases). CDR1 is MNHNS, CDR2 SASEGT, per germline. This CDR3 region has 11 residues. The CDR3 nucleotides are TGTGCCAGTCGGACTGTCTACGTGCAGTACTTC. It encodes CASRTVYVQYF.

A remark on this clonotype: A much bigger clone sits one base away, suggesting this may be a read error. The chain joins TRBV6-5 to TRBJ1-1, with TRBD1 as a possible D gene (5 bases). Germline loops: CDR1 MNHEY, CDR2 SVGAGI. The CDR3 is 13 amino acids. The CDR3 region is CAGSYRQYTEAFF. DNA for the CDR3: TGTGCCGGCAGTTACCGACAGTACACTGAAGCTTTCTTT.

V is TRBV2 and J is TRBJ2-7; TRBD1 is a possible D gene (6 bases). Germline values: CDR1 SNHLY, CDR2 FYNNEI. V dropped 6 bases and J dropped 1 base, with 16 bases sitting between them. The CDR3 is 15 residues long. Written as DNA, the CDR3 is TGTGCCAGCAGCCGCGGAGCAGGGGATTCCTACGAGCAGTACTTC. This gives the protein CASSRGAGDSYEQYF.

This clonotype appeared a single time. The J gene is TRBJ2-7, the V gene TRBV7-9, with 7 bases matching TRBD1. The CDR3 is 14 residues long. CDR1 and CDR2 (germline): SEHNR, FQNEAQ (reference sequence). V was clipped by 8 bases and J by 3 bases; unmatched bases: 10. CDR3 in amino acids: CASADRVGVYEQYF. CDR3 DNA: TGTGCCAGCGCCGACAGGGTCGGTGTCTACGAGCAGTACTTC.

This clonotype has just a few counts. The chain is built from TRBV7-9 and TRBJ1-1, with D perhaps matching TRBD1 (5 bases). With 3 bases removed from V and 5 bases from J, the gap between germline ends came to 19 bases. Germline assignment: CDR1 SEHNR and CDR2 FQNEAQ (reference sequence). The CDR3 sequence is 16 residues long. The CDR3 sequence: CASSLAQGTLRTEAFF. CDR3 in DNA: TGTGCCAGCAGCTTGGCCCAGGGTACTTTGCGGACTGAAGCTTTCTTT.

This clonotype was seen ten or more times. This chain links TRBV29-1 with TRBJ1-1; TRBD1 agrees at 10 bases. The length of the CDR3 is 15 residues. V lost 3 bases to trimming and J lost 4 bases; unmatched junction nucleotides: 8. Germline V gene sequence: CDR1 SQVTM, CDR2 ANQGSEA. The CDR3 coding sequence is TGCAGCGTTGAGGGAGGGGACAGGGGCGCCACTGAAGCTTTCTTT. Residues: CSVEGGDRGATEAFF.

The count of this clonotype is one. This chain links TRBV7-9 with TRBJ1-2; TRBD1 agrees at 8 bases. The V and J ends lost 5 bases and 8 bases, in that order; junction bases with no gene match: 13. Germline V gene lookup returns CDR1 SEHNR and CDR2 FQNEAQ (reference sequence). The CDR3 consists of 15 residues. Here the CDR3 DNA reads TGTGCCAGCAGCCTTCAACAGGGGGAGCTTGAAGGCTACACCTTC. Protein: CASSLQQGELEGYTF.

Regarding this clonotype: A much larger clone differs by one base, so this may be a read error. This rearrangement joins TRBV29-1 to TRBJ2-7; D is perhaps TRBD1 (5 bases). V lost 4 bases, J lost 5 bases, and 9 bases lay in between. Germline CDR1 and CDR2: SQVTM and ANQGSEA. This CDR3 has 11 amino acids. The CDR3 loop reads CSVVGAHEQYF. In nucleotides, the CDR3 is TGCAGCGTTGTAGGGGCCCACGAGCAGTACTTC.

In this sample, this clonotype turned up a few times. The chain uses TRBV12-3 or TRBV12-4 and TRBJ1-2; the D gene is possibly TRBD1 (5 bases). The CDR3 has 14 residues. V lost 5 bases and J 12 bases, leaving 22 bases between the germline ends. Here the CDR3 reads CASSEVGGEGWDTF. DNA for the CDR3: TGTGCCAGCAGTGAAGTGGGGGGTGAAGGCTGGGACACCTTC.

This chain links TRBV15 with TRBJ1-2, with D unresolved. The CDR3 loop spans 13 amino acids. Germline values: CDR1 LNHNV, CDR2 YYDKDF (reference sequence). V was clipped by 3 bases and J by 2 bases, with 7 bases between them. CDR3 loop: CATSSLGNYGYTF. CDR3 sequence (DNA): TGTGCCACCAGCAGCTTGGGAAACTATGGCTACACCTTC.

This clonotype has at least ten counts. This chain's CDR3 is CSAQVPGGWGAFF. For the CDR3, the DNA is TGCAGCGCCCAAGTCCCAGGGGGCTGGGGAGCTTTCTTT. The V call is TRBV29-1, the J call TRBJ1-1, with 8 bases lining up with TRBD1. V was clipped by 7 bases and J by 10 bases; unmatched bases: 14. The germline CDR1 and CDR2 sequences are SQVTM and ANQGSEA. The CDR3 loop spans 13 amino acids.

V gene TRBV7-3 combines with J gene TRBJ2-5; D not resolved. Germline V CDR1 and CDR2: SGHTA, FQGTGA. Deletions cut 5 bases from V and 1 base from J, with 17 bases between. The CDR3 runs to 16 residues. This CDR3 reads CASSHYTRGTQETQYF. DNA of the CDR3: TGTGCCAGCAGCCACTATACCCGCGGCACCCAAGAGACCCAGTACTTC.

This clonotype was found a few times. CDR3 nucleotides: TGTGCCAGCAGCTCGGACGAACCGCAGGGTTCACCCCTCCACTTT. This codes for CASSSDEPQGSPLHF. The chain links TRBV7-8 to TRBJ1-6; a weak D match, TRBD1 (5 bases). The V gene lost 4 bases and the J gene lost 9 bases, with 16 bases spanning the gap. The CDR3 extends over 15 amino acids. CDR1 is SGHVS, CDR2 FQNEAQ, per germline.

The chain uses TRBV2 and TRBJ1-1; D uncertain. The CDR3 spans 12 residues. Deletions cut 6 bases from V and 6 bases from J, with 11 bases between. Germline values: CDR1 SNHLY, CDR2 FYNNEI. CDR3 nucleotides: TGTGCCAGCAGCCGGAACCCTTCTGAAGCTTTCTTT. Its protein product is CASSRNPSEAFF.